This T cell receptor beta chain was obtained from a study of beta chain features in type 1 diabetes. The overall study: Patients shared similar age, gender and cell yields with healthy donors. General study points: Naive, central memory and Treg TCRB repertoires appeared more alike in patients than in healthy donors. Whether HLA type influences TCRB rearrangement remained unresolved here. TCRB CDR3 length was moderately but significantly reduced in all four CD4+ subsets of Type 1 diabetes patients.

The CDR3 length is 13 residues. Germline V gene lookup returns CDR1 SEHNR and CDR2 FQNEAQ (reference sequence). V lost 5 bases and J lost 4, with 11 bases in between. On average, the one heparinised blood draw given by each donor was approximately 0.12 L. Regarding this clone: As yet, its antigen is unknown.

The isolated RNA, all of it, was reverse transcribed, so expressed TCRB transcripts were what got sequenced. Repertoires were generated with immunoSEQ multiplex PCR, while TCRdb's copy carries only in-frame clones and drops some. Here the sample spans over 200,000 clones, roughly 10% being singletons. The chain links TRBV7-9 to TRBJ1-2; the D is unclear. This receptor was taken from a man aged 25 to 40 with type 1 diabetes. The specimen sequenced was naive CD4+ T cells from blood. Here the CDR3 reads CASSLEIGYGYTF. CDR3 nucleotide sequence: TGTGCCAGCAGCCTCGAGATTGGCTATGGCTACACCTTC.